This T cell receptor beta chain was documented in a study of T cell repertoires and HLA-DP antigens (dated by TCRdb to 2016 to 2019). At the level of the whole study: The study used an in vitro model of CD4+ T cell alloreactivity against allogeneic HLA-DP presented by transduced HeLa cells. The two alloantigens modelled structurally similar versus dissimilar alloantigens, differing from self at one and approximately 9 peptide-binding groove amino acids, respectively. The three donors were two male and one female, with ages ranging from the 18-to-29 to the 60-to-69 age band. The average DNA input was around 220 ng for sorted CD137+CD4+ samples versus approximately 1,300 ng for pre-culture CD4+ samples.

Concerning this clone: Its antigen remains undetermined. There are no base qualities to consult, and no much larger clone falls within one base.

The immunoSEQ multiplex PCR, with forward primers for 54 TRBV segments and reverse primers for 13 TRBJ segments, was used to amplify TCRB CDR3 regions. Pre-culture CD4+ samples were sequenced at deep resolution with a target of 200,000 T cell genomes. Amplicons were sequenced on an Illumina HiSeq System, producing 87 bp reads covering the CDR3. The original methods were these. Correction for PCR and sequencing errors was applied to reads, and CDR3 regions were defined through alignment to IMGT reference sequences. Synthetic template pools were used to estimate the numbers of templates and unique rearrangements. Clonality was computed as 1 minus Pielou's evenness. Richness was estimated with the Daley-Smith estimator. Morisita's index was used to measure repertoire overlap. Clones found in cultured samples but undetected in the pre-culture repertoire of the corresponding donor were defined as low-abundance clones. This is the immuneACCESS table as TCRdb keeps it, with only in-frame sequences that have V and J called. A part of the clones is gone; compared with another copy, unresolved V genes explain less than half, and the rest is unexplained. V, J and clone size derive from that table, while D and trimming were established from the DNA sequence. The sample table contains about 110,000 clones; only one count was recorded for about 92% of them. The leading ten clones occupy under 0.35% of the sample.

Magnetic bead negative selection was used to isolate untouched CD4+ T cells from Ficoll-separated PBMC, with purity averaging about 98%. Using magnetic beads, untouched CD4+ T cells were isolated from Ficoll-separated PBMC at approximately 98% purity, with only negligible CD8+ contamination. Peripheral blood mononuclear cells came from the buffy coats of a few healthy blood donors, who served as the study's donors. CMV seronegative status was shared by all three donors. The DNeasy Blood & Tissue Kit was used to extract genomic DNA. TCRB sequencing was performed on genomic DNA from sorted CD137+CD4+ cells and pre-culture CD4+ baseline samples from each subject. Cut back by 7 bases and 0 bases, the V and J ends lie 13 bases apart. The CDR3 runs 15 amino acids, cysteine and phenylalanine included. Just CDR3 DNA is preserved here, 45 bases in frame from base 1. The germline V gene supplies CDR1 MDHEN and CDR2 SYDVKM.

General findings and caveats noted by the study authors: Limitations were identified as the inclusion of only a few donors, the use of a non-physiological HeLa antigen-presenting system, and the use of total CD4+ responder cells. Sorted CD137+ cells showed similar clonality against both alloantigens (roughly 0.4), much higher than the clonality of pre-culture samples (roughly 0.039). Average cumulative frequency of clones undetected before culture was 30% to 40% against one allele and roughly 54% against the other. The naive and memory CD4+ repertoires were not analysed as separate populations.

Sequencing used CD4+ T cells from PBMCs. The chain is encoded by TRBV28 joined to TRBJ1-5; no confident D gene assignment can be made. The receptor comes from a woman between 18 and 29 years old in good health and CMV-seronegative. DNA sequence: TGTGCCAGCACTCTCCCGATCGGTAGCAATCAGCCCCAGCATTTT. Its protein is CASTLPIGSNQPQHF.